This T cell receptor beta chain was recovered during a study of blood T cell repertoires in COVID-19. Turning to the study itself: T cells, B-cell-depleted T cells, or PBMCs provided the cDNA or gDNA that served as material.

Original handling: The assay estimated nucleated cells by amplifying reference gene primers. This table comes from immunoSEQ multiplex PCR, and its TCRdb copy is limited to in-frame clones, with some not included. The DNA gave D and trimming, while V, J and clone size come from that table. This sample has around 300,000 clones; 88% occur once, and the top ten carry roughly 4%. V lost 5 bases, J lost 3 bases, and 16 bases lay in between. CDR3 size: 15 residues. CDR1 and CDR2 from the germline V gene are SGHAT and FQNNGV. J is TRBJ1-2 and V is TRBV11-2, with D maybe TRBD1 (6 bases). The receptor comes from a woman aged 50 to 60 with active or convalescent COVID-19. Input material: peripheral blood. In nucleotides, the CDR3 is TGTGCCAGCAGCACCTATGAGGGGGTCGACTATGGCTACACCTTC. Translation: CASSTYEGVDYGYTF.